The T cell receptor beta chain under discussion was sequenced for a study of cytomegalovirus exposure and HLA in healthy donors (TCRdb year 2017). The study in broad terms: According to an earlier analysis of 587 of the donors, about 179 million T cells yielded 90 million to 140 million unique TCR beta sequences and about 280 Gb of sequence data. The study aimed to test whether cataloging public T cell receptors could reveal signatures of past pathogen exposure. Using immunosequencing, the study profiled T cell repertoires from 666 subjects and related those repertoires to cytomegalovirus serostatus. Because of strong linkage in the cohort, roughly five DR-DQ haplotypes were treated as single units for association and clustering. Along with the approximately 700-subject first cohort, a separate validation cohort of over a hundred different subjects was used. An earlier analysis of 587 of the donors used high-throughput TCR beta sequencing to judge whether each TCR beta V gene segment behaved as functional or pseudogenic. Class I and class II HLA loci were covered by the typing at four-digit resolution. Alongside the repertoire data, information on donor age, sex, ethnicity and CMV serostatus was compiled. A later genetic analysis took genome-wide SNP genotypes for about three fifths of the 666 donors and used that subset as a discovery cohort. An early release covering roughly 600 HLA-typed donors comprised around 300 gigabases of sequencing data and roughly 85 million unique TCR sequences. All discovery cohort repertoires had been generated on a single sequencing platform. Typing coverage differed by locus: A, B, C, DRB1 and DQB1 were typed in roughly 620-640 donors, DQA1 in about 550, DPA1 in around 610, and DPB1 in approximately 450. Among 398 genotyped donors of the cohort, an average of approximately 220,000 unique TCR beta nucleotide sequences was sequenced per donor, of which roughly 17% were non-productive. A later analysis re-examined previously published TCR beta repertoires from more than 600 donors and added high-resolution HLA genotyping to investigate patterns of TCR occurrence. Rather than drawing on any new phenotypic data, the later analysis identified candidate immune exposures from TCR beta sequences and the way those sequences occurred across donors. Of the approximately 400 genotyped donors, 65% to 90% fell in the genetic ancestry cluster associated with self-reported Caucasian donors. To predict cytomegalovirus infection status, the study brought together high-throughput TCR immunosequencing, statistical association of individual TCRs with disease status, and machine learning. The study at large found these results: A later analysis associated about 17,000 TCR beta sequences with specific HLA alleles at a false discovery rate of 0.05. Most CMV-associated TCR beta chains appeared to be HLA-restricted in a later analysis, and the HLA associations seemed to be driven largely by CMV exposure. A further reported finding was that TCR beta sequences accurately predicted the HLA-A and HLA-B alleles for most subjects in the first cohort. In a later analysis, TCR association rates were found to vary across HLA loci, with the most associated TCRs seen for DRB1 alleles and the fewest for HLA-C alleles. When HLA alleles, especially DR and DQ, strongly co-occurred, TCR associations were difficult to assign to individual alleles. Because some donors lacked HLA typing at each locus, the association tests relied only on the typed subset. An association between a missense DCLRE1C variant and V-gene and J-gene trimming of TCR beta chains was found in a later genetic analysis and replicated in an independent cohort. The study gave a list of around 170 TCR beta chains associated with cytomegalovirus. The sequencing pipeline was judged likely to have produced a cluster of highly shared sequence variants as a technical artifact. A later analysis reported that several top co-occurrence clusters appeared linked to parvovirus B19, influenza, CMV and Epstein-Barr virus. Because the 87-base-pair reads could not distinguish some IMGT-functional V segments, including TRBV6-2 and TRBV6-3, those segments were excluded. The only immune exposure information available for the cohort was CMV serostatus. The classifier was reported to diagnose cytomegalovirus status with high specificity and sensitivity in both the original cohort and the validation cohort. Three of the identified cytomegalovirus-associated TCR beta chains were confirmed in vitro to be specific for cytomegalovirus antigens. A later analysis found that HLA-associated TCR beta chains were more clonally expanded and had lower generation probabilities than equally common non-associated chains. Correlated functional status among segregating V segments might be attributable to linkage disequilibrium, but an unknown experimental factor could not be ruled out. Broadly in line with IMGT annotations, most TCR beta V segments showed up in productive rearrangements about 90% or about 30% of the time in an earlier analysis of several hundred of the donors. In a later genetic analysis, fewer N-insertions in productive TCRs were reported among donors in an Asian-associated ancestry cluster than the roughly 700-donor mean. In this cohort, only TCR beta chains were sequenced, and detectable features were limited by the absence of alpha or paired-chain data. Across donors, most TCR sequences were observed very rarely, whereas some public TCRs were present in many individuals. Presence/absence analyses assumed roughly uniform sequencing depth across donors, an assumption that may not hold. According to the authors, the approach could potentially be generalized to other disease states and immunological phenotypes. Over 15 rarely observed V segments, including chromosome 9 orphons, were excluded from the earlier analysis of approximately 600 of the donors because counts were too low.

About this clone itself: It has no known antigen specificity. No base qualities exist here, and no much larger clone lies one base off it.

Receptors were amplified or captured by the immunoSEQ multiplex PCR assay. For the multiplex PCR, a mixture combining 60 forward primers for TCR Vbeta segments and 13 reverse primers for TCR Jbeta segments was used. The CDR3 region of rearranged TCR beta genes was amplified from genomic DNA by a multiplex PCR assay. Amplified TCR beta libraries were sequenced as 87-base-pair reads on the Illumina HiSeq System. The study's processing was this. A later analysis counted approximately 74 million unique TCR beta chains across the 640 or so repertoires, and some 12 million of these chains were shared by at least two donors. Raw reads were error-corrected and collapsed into unique sequences by a nearest-neighbor algorithm in which closely related sequences were merged to remove PCR and sequencing errors. CDR3 sequences were aligned to IMGT reference sequences to assign V, D and J gene segments. Each retained sequence needed at least a six-nucleotide match to both a V gene segment and a J gene segment. Rearrangements were classified as productive when the CDR3 lacked stop codons and remained in frame with V and J, and all other rearrangements were classified as non-productive. Following IMGT convention, CDR3 was defined as the stretch from the second conserved V-encoded cysteine to the conserved J-encoded phenylalanine. In an earlier analysis of some 550 of the donors, sequences lacking an unambiguous match to a single V gene segment were excluded. In an earlier analysis of a few hundred of the donors, a V segment was called functional when productive rearrangements were above 56.7%, and segregating when the standard deviation between donors exceeded 5%. A statistical classification framework was built to diagnose cytomegalovirus status from the catalog of TCR beta chain sequences. V and J gene assignment, in a later analysis, came from comparing TCR nucleotide sequences with IMGT/GENE-DB human TR gene sequences. Using the TCRdist pipeline, a later analysis assigned CDR3 sequences along with most-parsimonious VDJ recombination scenarios. In a later analysis, each TCR beta chain was defined by its CDR3 amino acid sequence together with its V-gene family, and reads without a unique V-gene family were excluded. To address suspected cross-contamination and a sequencing artifact, a later analysis removed over 500 highly shared, low-generation-probability nucleotide sequences. For each public chain, a later analysis derived a clonal expansion index from normalized ranks of inferred template counts within each repertoire. A later analysis computed generation probabilities with a VDJ recombination model fitted to out-of-frame rearrangements, and checked the results against IGoR. Hypergeometric tests were used in a later analysis to score TCR-TCR, TCR-HLA and TCR-CMV co-occurrence, with a repertoire-size bias correction applied to the TCR pairs. To estimate false discovery rates, a later analysis permuted the HLA or CMV assignments 20 times. In a later analysis, co-occurring TCRs were grouped with DBSCAN, and TCRdist sequence similarity was added when clustering was performed within HLA-allele-positive subsets. Repertoires with fewer than 30,000 or more than 120,000 public chains were left out of co-occurrence clustering, as were four to six repertoires with anomalous nucleotide sharing. The clones in this table, taken by TCRdb from immuneACCESS, are in-frame only. Not every clone is retained; where verified, under half of the shortfall comes from an unresolved V gene, and the cause of the rest is unknown. V and J calls and clone size come straight from that table; D and trimming were deduced from the DNA. The sample table lists approximately 150,000 clones, around 80% of them with a count of one. The top ten hold approximately 1.6% of the sample.

Spanning cysteine to phenylalanine, the CDR3 consists of 10 amino acids. The read is trimmed to its CDR3 DNA, 30 bases read in frame from base 1. CDR1 and CDR2 are read off the germline V gene as SQVTM and ANQGSEA. V sheds 7 bases and J sheds 4 bases, leaving 5 bases between their ends. The cohort consisted of fewer than 700 healthy bone marrow donors. At the time of sampling, every cohort member was nominally healthy, though immune exposures that went unrecorded were likely present. The donor tested CMV seronegative and was one of the 352 seronegative cohort members. Each donor provided a peripheral blood sample, and peripheral blood mononuclear cells were used for TCR beta sequencing. Genomic DNA was extracted from the blood cell samples with the Qiagen DNeasy Blood Extraction Kit.

The sequence derives from a young woman in good health and CMV-seronegative. The chain is made from TRBV29-1 and TRBJ2-1; confidence is insufficient to name the D gene. Material for sequencing was PBMCs. The CDR3 is CSGRYNEQFF. The DNA sequence follows: TGCAGCGGGCGGTACAATGAGCAGTTCTTC.